The 16 T cell receptor beta chains reported below all come from one sample, sequenced in a study of prognosis after radiotherapy for stage I lung cancer. Genomic DNA was the source, and TCR beta CDR3 was amplified from it by two-round multiplex PCR. Gene-specific TRBV and TRBJ primers were used in PCR round one. MiXCR was run by TCRdb on the multiplex PCR reads, yielding one entry per CDR3 protein. The sample has tens of thousands of distinct CDR3 sequences; 26% are singletons. The sample here was PBMCs, taken before or after stereotactic body radiation therapy (not recorded which). Receptors were obtained from a donor aged 50 or older with non-small cell lung cancer.

There are many counts of this clonotype. The rearrangement joins TRBV6-1 to TRBJ2-1; TRBD2 matches at 8 bases. CDR1 is MNHNS and CDR2 is SASEGT in the germline V gene. The CDR3 runs to 15 residues. The ends lost 3 bases at V and 6 bases at J; junction bases unmatched: 7. CDR3 amino acids: CASSEGRGVRNEQFF. The CDR3, as DNA: TGTGCCAGCAGTGAGGGGCGGGGGGTTCGCAATGAGCAGTTCTTC.

At least ten counts were recorded for this clonotype. The rearrangement links TRBV28 to TRBJ2-3; TRBD1 aligns across 11 bases. The CDR3 runs 16 residues. V shed 2 bases, J shed 2 bases, and the junction held 3 bases outside the gene matches. Germline CDR1 and CDR2: MDHEN and SYDVKM. CDR3 nucleotide sequence: TGTGCCAGCAGTTTAGCGGGACAGGGGGACACAGATACGCAGTATTTT. Residues: CASSLAGQGDTDTQYF.

This clonotype was seen ten or more times. This chain links TRBV12-3 or TRBV12-4 with TRBJ2-5; 7 positions agree with TRBD1. The ends lost 0 bases at V and 3 bases at J; junction bases unmatched: 1. The CDR3 loop spans 14 amino acids. This CDR3 reads CASSLAGTEETQYF. The CDR3 region has the DNA TGTGCCAGCAGTTTAGCCGGGACAGAAGAGACCCAGTACTTC.

There are many counts of this clonotype. The V and J genes are TRBV3-1 and TRBJ2-5; the D call may be TRBD1 or TRBD2 (6 bases each). CDR1 LGHDT and CDR2 YNNKEL come from the germline V gene (reference sequence). The CDR3 contains 15 residues. Trimming removed 6 bases from V and 4 bases from J, with 18 bases in between. The CDR3 spells CASSYRAGGLETQYF. DNA of the CDR3: TGTGCCAGCAGTTACAGGGCCGGGGGCTTAGAGACCCAGTACTTC.

This clonotype was seen at least ten times. The chain combines TRBV15 with TRBJ1-6; D gene uncertain. CDR3 length: 12 amino acids. V dropped 0 bases and J dropped 6 bases, with 0 bases sitting between them. In germline, CDR1 is LNHNV, CDR2 YYDKDF (reference sequence). CDR3 sequence reads: CATSRDNSPLHF. The CDR3 DNA sequence: TGTGCCACCAGCAGAGATAATTCACCCCTCCACTTT.

This clonotype occurred many times. V gene TRBV20-1 combines with J gene TRBJ2-5; TRBD2 matches at 8 bases. Germline trimming cut 8 bases from V and 1 base from J; bases unmatched to any gene: 6. The CDR3 contains 13 residues. Germline CDR1 and CDR2: DFQATT and SNEGSKA (reference sequence). CDR3 bases: TGCAGTTACACCGGGACTAGCCAAGAGACCCAGTACTTC. Translation gives CSYTGTSQETQYF.

This clonotype appeared many times. The genes are TRBV28 and TRBJ1-5; 10 bases align to TRBD1. J gave up 5 bases and V 6 bases, and 13 bases lay outside the gene matches. CDR1 is MDHEN, CDR2 SYDVKM, per germline. The CDR3 totals 17 residues. CDR3 amino acids: CASSTDRTGGDYQPQHF. CDR3 in DNA: TGTGCCAGCAGCACCGACCGGACAGGGGGGGACTATCAGCCCCAGCATTTT. Filled out from reference TRBV28 and TRBJ1-5, the complete variable domain reads DVKVTQSSRYLVKRTGEKVFLECVQDMDHENMFWYRQDPGLGLRLIYFSYDVKMKEKGDIPEGYSVSREKKERFSLILESASTNQTSMYLCASSTDRTGGDYQPQHFGDGTRLSIL.

The chain uses TRBV4-2 and TRBJ1-4, with D perhaps matching TRBD1 (5 bases). This CDR3 comprises 15 residues. The V end was cut by 6 bases, the J end by 5 bases, with 16 bases between. Germline assignment: CDR1 LGHNA and CDR2 YNFKEQ. The CDR3 is CASRQEGVGNEKLFF. In DNA, the CDR3 is TGTGCCAGCAGACAGGAAGGGGTGGGGAATGAAAAACTGTTTTTT.

This clonotype was seen at least ten times. The chain combines TRBV5-1 with TRBJ1-2; perhaps TRBD1 as D (5 bases). Trimming left V 7 bases short and J 4 bases short, with 14 bases between. The length of the CDR3 is 13 residues. The germline CDR1 and CDR2 sequences are SGHRS and YFSETQ. CDR3 in amino acids: CASSGGLGYGYTF. CDR3 in DNA: TGCGCCAGCTCCGGGGGACTGGGCTATGGCTACACCTTC.

On this clonotype: Given a much more abundant clone one base away, this may be a read error. The rearrangement joins TRBV18 to TRBJ2-7, with unresolved D. The germline gives CDR1 KGHSH, CDR2 LQKENI. The CDR3 is made up of 14 amino acids. This CDR3 is CANSPRDGTYEQYF. In nucleotides, the CDR3 is TGTGCCAACTCACCACGAGACGGAACCTACGAGCAGTACTTC.

Note on this clonotype: Since a far larger clone is one base different, this is likely a read error. The chain links TRBV6-5 to TRBJ1-3; a weak D match, TRBD1 (5 bases). The germline V gene has CDR1 MNHEY and CDR2 SVGAGI. The V gene lost 7 bases and the J gene lost 1 base, with 23 bases spanning the gap. This CDR3 has 18 amino acids. CDR3 DNA: TGTGCCAGCATTAGAACTACGGGGACTGGCGGATCTGGAAACACCATATATTTT. As protein: CASIRTTGTGGSGNTIYF.

This clonotype was found many times. The chain has TRBV6-1 and TRBJ1-2; D unclear. This CDR3 spans 14 amino acids. The germline V gene has CDR1 MNHNS and CDR2 SASEGT. V lost 2 bases, J lost 1 base, and 8 bases lay in between. The CDR3 is CASSEPSGNYGYTF. The CDR3 coding sequence is TGTGCCAGCAGTGAACCCTCCGGTAACTATGGCTACACCTTC.

In this sample, this clonotype turned up many times. The chain employs TRBV12-3 or TRBV12-4 and TRBJ1-2; no clear D. The CDR3 is made up of 16 amino acids. Trimming cost V 3 bases and J 2 bases, with 16 bases left between them. CDR3 sequence (DNA): TGTGCCAGCAGTTTGGTGAGTGGACCCAGAAACTATGGCTACACCTTC. This codes for CASSLVSGPRNYGYTF.

A remark on this clonotype: A much more abundant neighbour one base away suggests this may be a read error. The J gene is TRBJ2-5, the V gene TRBV7-9, with D possibly TRBD2 on 5 matching bases. CDR3 size: 18 residues. V lost 2 bases and J 1 base, leaving 20 bases between the germline ends. Germline lookup yields CDR1 SEHNR and CDR2 FQNEAQ (reference sequence). Here the CDR3 reads CASSLPGNWGASQETQYF. CDR3 bases: TGTGCCAGCAGCTTACCGGGGAACTGGGGAGCAAGCCAAGAGACCCAGTACTTC.

This clonotype was counted many times. This chain uses TRBV19 with TRBJ2-5; D possibly matches TRBD1 or TRBD2 (5 bases each). Trimming took 2 bases from V and 5 from J, leaving 12 bases between them. Germline CDR1 is LNHDA and CDR2 is SQIVND (reference sequence). The CDR3 loop spans 14 amino acids. CDR3 residues: CASSINRGRETQYF. The CDR3 DNA reads TGTGCCAGTAGTATAAATCGGGGCCGGGAGACCCAGTACTTC.

Worth noting for this clonotype: This likely came from a read error, as a far larger clone is one base away. The chain recombines TRBV6-2 or TRBV6-3 with TRBJ2-5; D is uncertain. The CDR3 consists of 10 residues. CDR1 and CDR2 (germline): MNHEY, SVGEGT. Trimming removed 7 bases at V and 4 bases at J, with 4 bases between. In DNA, the CDR3 is TGTGCCAGCAAGAGAGAGACCCAGTACTTC. This gives the protein CASKRETQYF.